These T cell receptor beta chains were read from a single sample in a study of early T cells in non-severe SARS-CoV-2 infection. Using its own MiXCR run on the 5' RACE reads, TCRdb lists one record per CDR3 protein. The table has tens of thousands of distinct CDR3 sequences, roughly an eighth seen once. Sequenced: whole blood. The receptors were sampled from an adult who was a healthcare worker with PCR-confirmed SARS-CoV-2 infection or an uninfected control (not recorded which). Both conserved end residues are part of each CDR3. Each record gives: clone size, V gene, D gene, J gene, CDR3 protein, CDR3 DNA. D genes are given only for firm matches. Clone sizes are given selectively: once, few, many, or a class where the clone is expanded.

>-|TRBV7-8|-|TRBJ1-2
CASSLGLGESGALNLINYGYTF
TGTGCCAGCAGCTTAGGATTGGGGGAATCAGGGGCACTCAACCTCATTAACTATGGCTACACCTTC
>many|TRBV5-1|-|TRBJ1-1
CASSLTGTTGTEAFF
TGCGCCAGCAGCTTAACCGGGACCACGGGCACTGAAGCTTTCTTT
>many|TRBV9|-|TRBJ2-2
CASSPRGRYGELFF
TGTGCCAGCAGCCCCCGGGGAAGATACGGGGAGCTGTTTTTT
>few|TRBV7-9|-|TRBJ2-3
CASSLVKTDTQYF
TGTGCCAGCAGCTTGGTGAAAACAGATACGCAGTATTTT
>few|TRBV9|-|TRBJ2-5
CASSVGAVQETQYF
TGTGCCAGCAGCGTCGGGGCAGTTCAAGAGACCCAGTACTTC
>-|TRBV6-1|TRBD1|TRBJ1-1
CASTPTGGTEAFF
TGTGCCAGCACGCCGACAGGGGGGACTGAAGCTTTCTTT
>-|TRBV24-1|-|TRBJ2-4
CATPPGPVHRNIQYF
TGTGCCACCCCGCCAGGACCCGTCCACCGAAACATTCAGTACTTC
>few|TRBV6-1|TRBD2|TRBJ2-1
CASSEVQRGYNEQFF
TGTGCCAGCAGTGAAGTCCAGCGGGGATACAATGAGCAGTTCTTC
>many|TRBV12-3/TRBV12-4|TRBD1|TRBJ2-5
CASTPGQGSETQYF
TGTGCCAGCACACCGGGACAGGGATCGGAGACCCAGTACTTC
>few|TRBV10-2|TRBD2|TRBJ2-2
CASRAQSGNGGELFF
TGCGCCAGCCGTGCTCAAAGCGGGAATGGCGGGGAGCTGTTTTTT
>many|TRBV7-8|-|TRBJ1-1
CASSLGRTEAFF
TGTGCCAGCAGCCTAGGACGGACTGAAGCTTTCTTT
>few|TRBV7-9|-|TRBJ2-5
CASSLEDKRETQYF
TGTGCCAGCAGCTTAGAGGACAAAAGAGAGACCCAGTACTTC
>many|TRBV5-1|-|TRBJ2-7
CASSLIPSVYEQYF
TGCGCCAGCAGCTTGATACCCTCGGTCTACGAGCAGTACTTC
>-|TRBV2|-|TRBJ2-1
CASSEDRVLNEQFF
TGTGCCAGCAGTGAAGACAGGGTTCTTAATGAGCAGTTCTTC
>many|TRBV3-1|TRBD1|TRBJ2-3
CASSHLDRADTQYF
TGTGCCAGCAGCCACTTAGACAGGGCAGATACGCAGTATTTT
>-|TRBV25-1|-|TRBJ2-3
CASSDGQRGDTQYF
TGTGCCAGCAGTGATGGACAGCGTGGGGATACGCAGTATTTT
>-|TRBV5-6|TRBD2|TRBJ2-1
CASSLIAGGIGDEQFF
TGTGCCAGCAGCCTCATCGCGGGGGGTATAGGGGATGAGCAGTTCTTC
>-|TRBV27|-|TRBJ1-2
CASSSWGGLGYGYTF
TGTGCCAGCAGTTCATGGGGGGGGCTGGGCTATGGCTACACCTTC
>few|TRBV28|-|TRBJ2-1
CAMGPRTYNYNEQFF
TGTGCCATGGGACCGCGGACTTACAACTACAATGAGCAGTTCTTC
>many|TRBV27|-|TRBJ2-3
CASSPGLASTDTQYF
TGTGCCAGCAGTCCCGGACTGGCTAGCACAGATACGCAGTATTTT
>few|TRBV19|-|TRBJ2-7
CASSIGHEQYF
TGTGCCAGTAGTATAGGGCACGAGCAGTACTTC
>-|TRBV12-3/TRBV12-4|-|TRBJ2-2
CASSFFLGIANTGELFF
TGTGCCAGCAGTTTCTTTTTGGGAATAGCGAACACCGGGGAGCTGTTTTTT
>many|TRBV5-1|TRBD1|TRBJ1-4
CASSPGQGEEKLFF
TGCGCCAGCAGCCCAGGACAGGGGGAAGAAAAACTGTTTTTT
>many|TRBV20-1|-|TRBJ1-2
CSAWDNNYGYTF
TGCAGTGCTTGGGACAACAACTATGGCTACACCTTC
>many|TRBV11-2|-|TRBJ2-2
CASSLLTLTGELFF
TGTGCCAGCAGCTTATTGACATTGACCGGGGAGCTGTTTTTT
>-|TRBV24-1|-|TRBJ2-1
CATSDPTTDEQFF
TGTGCCACCAGTGATCCCACCACGGATGAGCAGTTCTTC
>-|TRBV10-3|-|TRBJ2-3
CASRTALTDTQYF
TGTGCCAGCCGAACCGCGCTCACAGATACGCAGTATTTT
>-|TRBV29-1|-|TRBJ1-2
CSVQWLGDYGYTF
TGCAGCGTCCAGTGGTTGGGGGACTATGGCTACACCTTC
>few|TRBV6-2/TRBV6-3|-|TRBJ1-1
CASSSFLGTEAFF
TGTGCCAGCAGTTCCTTTCTGGGCACTGAAGCTTTCTTT
>many|TRBV7-6|-|TRBJ2-3
CASGLGETTDTQYF
TGTGCCAGCGGGCTTGGGGAGACCACAGATACGCAGTATTTT
>many|TRBV4-3|TRBD2|TRBJ2-3
CASSQAAGVALGTDTQYF
TGCGCCAGCAGCCAAGCTGCGGGGGTAGCCTTGGGTACAGATACGCAGTATTTT
>-|TRBV4-1|-|TRBJ1-2
CASSQGRYGYTF
TGCGCCAGCAGCCAAGGGCGGTATGGCTACACCTTC
>-|TRBV6-6|TRBD2|TRBJ2-5
CASSSGLAGSTETQYF
TGTGCCAGCAGTTCGGGACTAGCGGGATCAACAGAGACCCAGTACTTC
>many|TRBV7-9|-|TRBJ1-1
CASSTNTEAFF
TGTGCCAGCAGCACTAACACTGAAGCTTTCTTT
>many|TRBV7-2|TRBD1|TRBJ2-1
CASSTQGNTEQFF
TGTGCCAGCAGCACACAGGGGAACACTGAGCAGTTCTTC
>-|TRBV29-1|-|TRBJ2-7
CSGVVLGEYEQYF
TGCAGCGGAGTCGTCTTGGGAGAATACGAGCAGTACTTC
>-|TRBV6-2/TRBV6-3|-|TRBJ2-1
CASSVSYNEQFF
TGTGCCAGCAGTGTAAGCTACAATGAGCAGTTCTTC
>few|TRBV30|-|TRBJ1-3
CAWSRTVGNTIYF
TGTGCCTGGAGCAGGACAGTAGGAAACACCATATATTTT
>few|TRBV7-9|-|TRBJ2-1
CTSSSRMSSYEQFF
TGTACCAGCAGCTCAAGGATGAGTAGTTATGAGCAGTTCTTC
>few|TRBV7-8|-|TRBJ2-1
CASSLSLANEQFF
TGTGCCAGCAGCTTAAGTCTAGCCAATGAGCAGTTCTTC
>many|TRBV20-1|TRBD2|TRBJ2-1
CSASMLWEGEQFF
TGCAGTGCTAGTATGCTCTGGGAGGGTGAGCAGTTCTTC
>many|TRBV7-3|TRBD2|TRBJ2-1
CASSLGGTSYEQFF
TGTGCCAGCAGCCTTGGAGGGACTAGCTATGAGCAGTTCTTC
>many|TRBV6-1|-|TRBJ1-5
CASSEARTDNQPQHF
TGTGCCAGCAGTGAAGCCCGGACAGACAATCAGCCCCAGCATTTT
>-|TRBV30|-|TRBJ1-6
CAWSVEVGNSPLHF
TGTGCCTGGAGTGTCGAAGTTGGCAATTCACCCCTCCACTTT
>few|TRBV12-3/TRBV12-4|-|TRBJ2-5
CASSLAGQGSETQYF
TGTGCCAGCAGTCTAGCGGGACAGGGGTCGGAGACCCAGTACTTC
>few|TRBV5-1|-|TRBJ2-6
CASSSGQSPPGANVLTF
TGCGCCAGCAGCTCGGGACAATCACCCCCTGGGGCCAACGTCCTGACTTTC
>-|TRBV11-3|TRBD1|TRBJ2-5
CASSSSDRGRGQETQYF
TGTGCCAGCAGCTCCTCTGACAGGGGGCGAGGACAAGAGACCCAGTACTTC
>-|TRBV10-1|-|TRBJ2-7
CASSRGQGSEQYF
TGCGCCAGCAGCCGAGGTCAGGGCTCGGAGCAGTACTTC
>many|TRBV4-3|-|TRBJ2-2
CASSQDGGGELFF
TGCGCCAGCAGCCAAGATGGGGGTGGGGAGCTGTTTTTT
>many|TRBV29-1|-|TRBJ2-2
CSGGGGELFF
TGCAGCGGGGGTGGTGGGGAGCTGTTTTTT
>-|TRBV28|TRBD1|TRBJ2-1
CASSSQGATGYNEQFF
TGTGCCAGCAGTTCCCAGGGGGCTACTGGCTACAATGAGCAGTTCTTC